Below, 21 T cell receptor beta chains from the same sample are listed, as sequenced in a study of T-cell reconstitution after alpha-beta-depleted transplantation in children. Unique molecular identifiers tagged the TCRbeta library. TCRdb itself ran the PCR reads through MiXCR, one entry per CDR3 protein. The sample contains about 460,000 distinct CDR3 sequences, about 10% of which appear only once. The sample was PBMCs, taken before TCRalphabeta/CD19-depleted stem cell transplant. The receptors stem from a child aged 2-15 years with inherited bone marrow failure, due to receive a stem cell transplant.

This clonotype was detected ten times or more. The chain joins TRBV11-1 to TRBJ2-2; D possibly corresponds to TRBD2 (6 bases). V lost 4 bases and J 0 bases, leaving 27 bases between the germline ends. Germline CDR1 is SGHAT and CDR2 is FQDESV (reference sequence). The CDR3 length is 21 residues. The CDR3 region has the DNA TGTGCCAGCAGCTCGGGACGGCTTCCGGGAGTTAGCATATCGAACACCGGGGAGCTGTTTTTT. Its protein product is CASSSGRLPGVSISNTGELFF.

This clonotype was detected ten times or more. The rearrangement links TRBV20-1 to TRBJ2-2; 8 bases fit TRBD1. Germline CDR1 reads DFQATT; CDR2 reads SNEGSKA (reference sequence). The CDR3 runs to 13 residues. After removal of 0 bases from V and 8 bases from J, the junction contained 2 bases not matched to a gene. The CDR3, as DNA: TGCAGTGCTAGAGAGACAGGGGAAGGGGAGCTGTTTTTT. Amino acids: CSARETGEGELFF.

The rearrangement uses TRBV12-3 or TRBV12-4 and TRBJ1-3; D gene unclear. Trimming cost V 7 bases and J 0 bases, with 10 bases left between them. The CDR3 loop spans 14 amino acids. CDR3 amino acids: CASTIEFSGNTIYF. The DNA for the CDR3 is TGTGCCAGCACCATAGAGTTCTCTGGAAACACCATATATTTT.

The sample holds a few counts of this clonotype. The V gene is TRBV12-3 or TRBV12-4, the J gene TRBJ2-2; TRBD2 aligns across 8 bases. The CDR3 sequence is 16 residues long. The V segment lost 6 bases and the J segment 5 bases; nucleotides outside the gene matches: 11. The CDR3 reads CASRVASGLSTGELFF. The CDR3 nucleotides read TGTGCCAGCAGGGTTGCTAGCGGGCTTTCTACCGGGGAGCTGTTTTTT.

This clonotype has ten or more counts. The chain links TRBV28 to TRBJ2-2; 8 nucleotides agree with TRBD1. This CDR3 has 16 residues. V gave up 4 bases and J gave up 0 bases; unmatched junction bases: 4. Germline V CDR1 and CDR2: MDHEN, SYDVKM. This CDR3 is CASSYTGGSNTGELFF. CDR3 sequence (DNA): TGTGCCAGCAGTTACACAGGGGGGTCGAACACCGGGGAGCTGTTTTTT.

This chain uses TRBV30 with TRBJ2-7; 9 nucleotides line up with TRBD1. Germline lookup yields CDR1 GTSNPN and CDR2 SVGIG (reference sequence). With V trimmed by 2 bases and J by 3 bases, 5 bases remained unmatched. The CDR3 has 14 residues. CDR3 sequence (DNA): TGTGCCTGGAGTCTAGGACAGGGGTTCTACGAGCAGTACTTC. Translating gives CAWSLGQGFYEQYF.

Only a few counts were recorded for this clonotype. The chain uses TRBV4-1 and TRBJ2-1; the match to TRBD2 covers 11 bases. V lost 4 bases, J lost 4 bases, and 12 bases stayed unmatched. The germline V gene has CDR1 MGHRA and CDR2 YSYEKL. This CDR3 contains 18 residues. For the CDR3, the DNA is TGCGCCAGCAGCCTATCCCCGCGACTAGCGGGACTTTACAATGAGCAGTTCTTC. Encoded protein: CASSLSPRLAGLYNEQFF.

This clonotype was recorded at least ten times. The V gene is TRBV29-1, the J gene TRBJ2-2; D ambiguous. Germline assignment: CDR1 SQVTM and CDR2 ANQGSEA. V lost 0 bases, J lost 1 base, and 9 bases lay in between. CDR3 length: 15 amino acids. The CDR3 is CSVEEAHGNTGELFF. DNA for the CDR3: TGCAGCGTTGAAGAGGCCCACGGGAACACCGGGGAGCTGTTTTTT.

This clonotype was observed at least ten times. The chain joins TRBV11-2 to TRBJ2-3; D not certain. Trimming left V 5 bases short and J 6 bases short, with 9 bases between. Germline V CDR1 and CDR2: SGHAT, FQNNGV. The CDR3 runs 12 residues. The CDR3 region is CASSHLVDTQYF. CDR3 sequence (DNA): TGTGCCAGCAGCCACCTGGTGGATACGCAGTATTTT.

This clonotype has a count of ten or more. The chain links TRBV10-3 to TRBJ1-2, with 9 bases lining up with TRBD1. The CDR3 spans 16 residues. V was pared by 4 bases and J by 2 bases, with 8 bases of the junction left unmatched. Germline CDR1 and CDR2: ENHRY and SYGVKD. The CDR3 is CAISAGWTGENYGYTF. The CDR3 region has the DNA TGTGCCATCAGTGCCGGCTGGACAGGGGAAAACTATGGCTACACCTTC.

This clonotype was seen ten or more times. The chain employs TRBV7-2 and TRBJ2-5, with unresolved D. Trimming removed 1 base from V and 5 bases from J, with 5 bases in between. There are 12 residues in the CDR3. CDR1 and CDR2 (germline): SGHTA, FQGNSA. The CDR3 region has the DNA TGTGCCAGCAGCTTAGTTCACGAGACCCAGTACTTC. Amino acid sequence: CASSLVHETQYF.

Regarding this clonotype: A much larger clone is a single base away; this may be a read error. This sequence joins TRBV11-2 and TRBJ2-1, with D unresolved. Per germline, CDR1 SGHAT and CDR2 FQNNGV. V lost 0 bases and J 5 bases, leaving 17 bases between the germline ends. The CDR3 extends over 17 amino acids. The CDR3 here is CASSLDRWLTRNNEQFF. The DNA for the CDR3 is TGTGCCAGCAGCTTAGATCGCTGGCTGACAAGGAACAATGAGCAGTTCTTC.

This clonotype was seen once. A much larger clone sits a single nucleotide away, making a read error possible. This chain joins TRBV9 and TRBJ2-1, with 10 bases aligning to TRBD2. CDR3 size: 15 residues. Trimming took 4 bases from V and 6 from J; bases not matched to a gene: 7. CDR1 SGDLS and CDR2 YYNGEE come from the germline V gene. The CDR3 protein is CASSNTGTSANEQFF. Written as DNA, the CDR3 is TGTGCCAGCAGCAATACCGGGACTAGCGCCAATGAGCAGTTCTTC. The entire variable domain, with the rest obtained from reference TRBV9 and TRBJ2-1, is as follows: DSGVTQTPKHLITATGQRVTLRCSPRSGDLSVYWYQQSLDQGLQFLIQYYNGEERAKGNILERFSAQQFPDLHSELNLSSLELGDSALYFCASSNTGTSANEQFFGPGTRLTVL.

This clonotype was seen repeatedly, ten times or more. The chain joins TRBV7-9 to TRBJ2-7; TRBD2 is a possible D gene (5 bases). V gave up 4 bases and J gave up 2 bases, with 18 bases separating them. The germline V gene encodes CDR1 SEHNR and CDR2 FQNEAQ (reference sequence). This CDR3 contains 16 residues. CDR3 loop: CASSSIRTGLPYEQYF. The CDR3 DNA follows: TGTGCCAGCAGCTCCATTCGGACTGGTCTTCCCTACGAGCAGTACTTC. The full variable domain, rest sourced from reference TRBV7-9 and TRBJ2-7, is DTGVSQNPRHKITKRGQNVTFRCDPISEHNRLYWYRQTLGQGPEFLTYFQNEAQLEKSRLLSDRFSAERPKGSFSTLEIQRTEQGDSAMYLCASSSIRTGLPYEQYFGPGTRLTVT.

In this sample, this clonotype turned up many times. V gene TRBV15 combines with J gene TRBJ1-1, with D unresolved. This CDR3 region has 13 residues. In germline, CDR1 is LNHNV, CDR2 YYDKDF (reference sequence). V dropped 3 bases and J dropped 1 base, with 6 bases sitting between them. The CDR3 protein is CATSSDTNTEAFF. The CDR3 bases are TGTGCCACCAGCAGCGACACGAACACTGAAGCTTTCTTT. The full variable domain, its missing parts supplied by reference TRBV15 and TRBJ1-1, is DAMVIQNPRYQVTQFGKPVTLSCSQTLNHNVMYWYQQKSSQAPKLLFHYYDKDFNNEADTPDNFQSRRPNTSFCFLDIRSPGLGDTAMYLCATSSDTNTEAFFGQGTRLTVV.

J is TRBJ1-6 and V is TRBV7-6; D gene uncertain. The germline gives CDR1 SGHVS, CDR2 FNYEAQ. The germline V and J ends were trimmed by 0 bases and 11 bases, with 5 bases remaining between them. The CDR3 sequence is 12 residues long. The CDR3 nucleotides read TGTGCCAGCAGCTTAGCGGGTCCACCCCTCCACTTT. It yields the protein CASSLAGPPLHF.

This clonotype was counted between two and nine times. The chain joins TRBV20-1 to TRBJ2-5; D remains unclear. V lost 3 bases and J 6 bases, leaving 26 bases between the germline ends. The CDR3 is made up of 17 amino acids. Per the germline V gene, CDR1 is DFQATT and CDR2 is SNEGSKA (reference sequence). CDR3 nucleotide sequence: TGCAGTGCTAGCAAGAGAATCCCCCCTGAGTTCATGCAGACCCAGTACTTC. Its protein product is CSASKRIPPEFMQTQYF.

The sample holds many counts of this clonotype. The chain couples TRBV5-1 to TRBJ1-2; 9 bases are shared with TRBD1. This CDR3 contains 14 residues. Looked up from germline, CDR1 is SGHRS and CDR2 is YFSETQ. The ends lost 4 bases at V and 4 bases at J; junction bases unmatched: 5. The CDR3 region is CASSREGQGYGYTF. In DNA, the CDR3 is TGCGCCAGCAGCCGGGAGGGACAGGGCTATGGCTACACCTTC.

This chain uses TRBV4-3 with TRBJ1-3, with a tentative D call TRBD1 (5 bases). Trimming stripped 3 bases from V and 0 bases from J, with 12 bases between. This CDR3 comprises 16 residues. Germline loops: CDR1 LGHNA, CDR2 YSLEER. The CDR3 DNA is TGCGCCAGCAGCCAGTCAACAGGCCGCTCTGGAAACACCATATATTTT. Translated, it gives CASSQSTGRSGNTIYF.

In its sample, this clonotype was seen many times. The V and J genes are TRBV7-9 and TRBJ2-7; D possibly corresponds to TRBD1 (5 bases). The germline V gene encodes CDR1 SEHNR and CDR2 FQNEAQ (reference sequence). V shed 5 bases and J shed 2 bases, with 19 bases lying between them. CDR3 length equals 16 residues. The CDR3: CASSVEPGQGTYEQYF. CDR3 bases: TGTGCCAGCAGCGTAGAACCGGGCCAGGGTACCTACGAGCAGTACTTC.

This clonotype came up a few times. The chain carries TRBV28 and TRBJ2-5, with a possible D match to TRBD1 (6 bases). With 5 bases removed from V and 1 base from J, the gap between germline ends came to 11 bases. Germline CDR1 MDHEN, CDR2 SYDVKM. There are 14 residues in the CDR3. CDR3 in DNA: TGTGCCAGCAGTGCCTGGACAGCCCAAGAGACCCAGTACTTC. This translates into CASSAWTAQETQYF.